This T cell receptor beta chain was profiled in a study of identical twins. Overall study findings and caveats: Shared out-of-frame alpha sequences (those common to twins) showed excess low generation probability.

Healthy Caucasians, and only they, were the donors. Germline assignment: CDR1 SGHDT and CDR2 YYEEEE. The CDR3 is 15 amino acids. V dropped 2 bases and J dropped 2 bases, with 8 bases sitting between them. In this sample, this clonotype turned up a few times. Its antigen is as yet unknown. MiXCR was run by TCRdb on the 5' RACE reads, yielding one entry per CDR3 protein. The sample carries roughly 490,000 distinct CDR3 sequences, roughly 13% recorded once. These records were also assigned to another study, of yellow fever vaccine responses in identical twins.

The TCR was taken from a young woman in good health. The V gene is TRBV5-6, the J gene TRBJ2-6, with D perhaps TRBD1 (5 bases). The sequenced sample consisted of CD4+ T cells sorted from blood. The CDR3 protein is CASSFRQTGANVLTF. CDR3 nucleotide sequence: TGTGCCAGCAGCTTTAGACAGACTGGGGCCAACGTCCTGACTTTC.